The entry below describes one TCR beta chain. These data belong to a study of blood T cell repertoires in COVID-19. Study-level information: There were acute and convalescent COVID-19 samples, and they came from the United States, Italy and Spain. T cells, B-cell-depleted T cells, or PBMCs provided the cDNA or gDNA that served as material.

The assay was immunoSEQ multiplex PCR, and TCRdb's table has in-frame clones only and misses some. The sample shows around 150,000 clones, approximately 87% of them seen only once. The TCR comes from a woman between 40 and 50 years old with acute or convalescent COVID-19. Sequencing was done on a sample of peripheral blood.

DNA for the CDR3: TGTGCCAGCAGCCAGGTACAGGGAAGGCAGCCCCAGCATTTT. Encoded protein: CASSQVQGRQPQHF. The rearrangement uses TRBV28 and TRBJ1-5; TRBD1 might be the D (6 bases). This CDR3 region has 14 residues. The germline V gene has CDR1 MDHEN and CDR2 SYDVKM. The V end was cut by 6 bases, the J end by 7 bases, with 16 bases between.